The 11 T cell receptor beta chains presented below share a single source sample, sequenced in a study of human T cells and chemical hapten exposure (dated by TCRdb to the early 2020s). Library preparation used RACE. The sample was run on a NextSeq 500. TCRdb passed the public sequencing reads through fastp at Q25 and MiXCR, retaining productive beta sequences. Entries that share a CDR3 protein sequence are merged under the most common genes and DNA. Counted in this sample were around 330,000 distinct CDR3 sequences; around 5% of them appeared once. The top ten clonotypes cover over 6.5% of the sample. According to the study, the label for this sample's time point signals: pre-sensitization, week 0. The treatment or condition label here, explained by the study, means: therapeutic diphenylcyclopropenone sensitization with weekly scalp DPC. This specimen was whole blood, taken in connection with sensitization to the hapten diphenylcyclopropenone (DPC). Every receptor here comes from a woman between 18 and 29 years old with alopecia areata. Some clones in this sample may be carry-over from other donors' samples.

In this sample, this clonotype turned up many times. The chain is built from TRBV3-1 and TRBJ2-1, with D uncertain. CDR3 length: 12 amino acids. Germline lookup yields CDR1 LGHDT and CDR2 YNNKEL (reference sequence). V lost 4 bases to trimming and J lost 6 bases, with 7 bases between them. Written as DNA, the CDR3 is TGTGCCAGCAGCCCTGTGGGCAATGAGCAGTTCTTC. It yields the protein CASSPVGNEQFF.

The rearrangement links TRBV6-2 or TRBV6-3 to TRBJ1-6; possible D gene TRBD1, 6 bases. Germline CDR1 reads MNHEY; CDR2 reads SVGEGT. Trimming took off 7 bases at V and 7 bases at J, with 17 bases between the two ends. The CDR3 has 15 residues. Here the CDR3 reads CASTATGNSNSPLHF. The CDR3 nucleotides read TGTGCCAGCACGGCCACAGGGAACTCGAATTCACCCCTCCACTTT.

A remark on this clonotype: One junction end disagrees with the germline gene, perhaps due to a read error. The gene calls are TRBV7-7 and TRBJ2-2; 7 nucleotides agree with TRBD2. The CDR3 extends over 16 amino acids. CDR1 is SSHAT, CDR2 FNYEAQ, per germline (reference sequence). Here the CDR3 reads CASSRHGAAGPGELFF. CDR3 in DNA: TGTGCTAGCAGCCGGCACGGGGCAGCGGGGCCCGGGGAGCTGTTTTTT.

This clonotype was detected only a few times. V gene TRBV6-5 combines with J gene TRBJ1-2; D is undetermined. The CDR3 loop spans 14 amino acids. From germline, CDR1 is MNHEY and CDR2 SVGAGI. Trimming took 2 bases from V and 7 from J, leaving 14 bases between them. The CDR3 region is CASSYGAGSSGYTF. The CDR3 DNA is TGTGCCAGCAGTTACGGTGCAGGCTCCTCTGGCTACACCTTC.

This clonotype was seen many times. The chain carries TRBV9 and TRBJ2-7, with D possibly matching TRBD1 (7 bases). CDR1 is SGDLS, CDR2 YYNGEE, per germline. The CDR3 covers 15 residues. V dropped 3 bases and J dropped 1 base, with 14 bases sitting between them. As DNA, the CDR3 is TGTGCCAGCAGCGAACGACAGGGAGGTTCCTACGAGCAGTACTTC. Its translation: CASSERQGGSYEQYF.

V usage is TRBV2 and J usage is TRBJ2-1, with 10 bases matching TRBD2. The germline gives CDR1 SNHLY, CDR2 FYNNEI. Germline trimming cut 3 bases from V and 5 bases from J; bases unmatched to any gene: 7. The CDR3 is 16 amino acids. This CDR3 reads CASSEWASGGHNEQFF. The CDR3 DNA sequence: TGTGCCAGCAGTGAGTGGGCTAGCGGGGGACACAATGAGCAGTTCTTC.

The V and J genes are TRBV4-2 and TRBJ2-7; D is undetermined. Germline V gene data show CDR1 as LGHNA and CDR2 as YNFKEQ. The CDR3 runs to 15 residues. V was cut by 4 bases and J by 9 bases, with 22 bases left in between. The CDR3 DNA is TGTGCCAGCAGCCTTAACTTCGAGGCCCTCGTCGGGCAGTACTTC. Its translation is CASSLNFEALVGQYF.

This clonotype came up once. The chain links TRBV7-8 to TRBJ2-1; TRBD2 might be the D (7 bases). V lost 5 bases and J lost 3, with 17 bases in between. The CDR3 contains 16 residues. Per germline, CDR1 SGHVS and CDR2 FQNEAQ. The CDR3 sequence is CASSRGGADFYNEQFF. CDR3 DNA: TGTGCCAGCAGCAGAGGGGGGGCGGACTTCTACAATGAGCAGTTCTTC.

The table lists this clonotype with many counts. The chain links TRBV9 to TRBJ1-1; D not resolved. CDR1 is SGDLS, CDR2 YYNGEE, per germline. V lost 7 bases, J lost 3 bases, and 10 bases lay in between. This CDR3 spans 12 amino acids. CDR3 protein: CASRRLDTEAFF. CDR3 in DNA: TGTGCCAGCCGTCGCCTAGACACTGAAGCTTTCTTT. The full variable domain, with the rest looked up from reference TRBV9 and TRBJ1-1, is DSGVTQTPKHLITATGQRVTLRCSPRSGDLSVYWYQQSLDQGLQFLIQYYNGEERAKGNILERFSAQQFPDLHSELNLSSLELGDSALYFCASRRLDTEAFFGQGTRLTVV.

The chain employs TRBV3-1 and TRBJ1-6; D unclear. CDR3 length equals 12 residues. The V gene lost 0 bases and the J gene lost 10 bases, with 4 bases spanning the gap. Per germline, CDR1 LGHDT and CDR2 YNNKEL (reference sequence). CDR3 region: CASSQEGSPLHF. The CDR3 DNA follows: TGTGCCAGCAGCCAAGAGGGATCACCCCTCCACTTT. Supplemented by reference TRBV3-1 and TRBJ1-6, the full variable domain reads DTAVSQTPKYLVTQMGNDKSIKCEQNLGHDTMYWYKQDSKKFLKIMFSYNNKELIINETVPNRFSPKSPDKAHLNLHINSLELGDSAVYFCASSQEGSPLHFGNGTRLTVT.

The sample holds many counts of this clonotype. The chain couples TRBV4-3 to TRBJ1-5; D is ambiguous. This CDR3 contains 16 residues. V dropped 0 bases and J dropped 4 bases, with 13 bases sitting between them. Germline CDR1 and CDR2: LGHNA and YSLEER. DNA for the CDR3: TGCGCCAGCAGCCAAGATCCCGCCAGCCCTAATCAGCCCCAGCATTTT. It yields the protein CASSQDPASPNQPQHF.